Included here is one T cell receptor (beta chain) sequence, with context. This sample was included in a study of blood T cell repertoires in COVID-19. About the research overall: Material from acute and convalescent COVID-19 was sourced from the United States, Italy and Spain. PBMCs, B-cell-depleted T cells, or T cells were the source of the cDNA or gDNA that made up the material.

Original methodology: Reference gene primers were amplified, and this amplification served to estimate nucleated cell counts. Generated by immunoSEQ multiplex PCR, the TCRdb table keeps only in-frame clones and is missing some. V and J calls and clone size are those listed in that table; D and trimming were worked out from the DNA. This table holds about 400,000 clones, about 87% found once. V shed 6 bases, J shed 0 bases, and the junction held 9 bases outside the gene matches. CDR3 length: 17 residues. Germline V gene lookup returns CDR1 MNHEY and CDR2 SMNVEV (reference sequence). This TCR derives from a human donor in a cohort sampled during active COVID-19. Input material: peripheral blood. J is TRBJ1-5 and V is TRBV27; TRBD1 aligns across 9 bases. CDR3 DNA: TGTGCCAGCAGATCCGGGACAGGGTACGATAGCAATCAGCCCCAGCATTTT. Amino acid sequence: CASRSGTGYDSNQPQHF.